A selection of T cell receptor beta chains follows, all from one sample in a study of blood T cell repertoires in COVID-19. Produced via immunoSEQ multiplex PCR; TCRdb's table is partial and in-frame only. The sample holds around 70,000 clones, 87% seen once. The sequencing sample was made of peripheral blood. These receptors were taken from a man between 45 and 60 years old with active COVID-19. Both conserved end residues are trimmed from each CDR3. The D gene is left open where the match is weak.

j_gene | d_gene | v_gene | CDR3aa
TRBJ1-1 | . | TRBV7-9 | ASSLEAF
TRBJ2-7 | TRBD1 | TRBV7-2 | ASSWTGLAYEQY
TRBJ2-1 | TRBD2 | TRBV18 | ASSPTSGINEQF
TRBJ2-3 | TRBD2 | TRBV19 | ASTTFRGGPADTQY
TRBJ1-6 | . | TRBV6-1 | ASSDRARGSPLH
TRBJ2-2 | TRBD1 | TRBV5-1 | ATTGQGFGGELF
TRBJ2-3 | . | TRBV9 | ASSVEEAADTQY
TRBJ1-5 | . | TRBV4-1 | ASSQDGPQPQH
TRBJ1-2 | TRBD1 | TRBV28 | ASSLDRDYGYT
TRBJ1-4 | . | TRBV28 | ASSSYRTDREL
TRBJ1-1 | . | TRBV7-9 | ASSLTGMNTEAF
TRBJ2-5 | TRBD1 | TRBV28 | ASIHRGQETQY
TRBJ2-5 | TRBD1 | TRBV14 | ASSPYRGLQETQY
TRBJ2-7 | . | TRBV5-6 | ASSADIREQY
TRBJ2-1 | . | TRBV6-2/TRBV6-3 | ASSYERQFYNEQF
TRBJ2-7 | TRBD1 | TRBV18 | ASSPNRGVEY
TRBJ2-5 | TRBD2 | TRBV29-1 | SVEVAGRQETQY
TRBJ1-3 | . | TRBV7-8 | ASSPTIDSSGNTIY